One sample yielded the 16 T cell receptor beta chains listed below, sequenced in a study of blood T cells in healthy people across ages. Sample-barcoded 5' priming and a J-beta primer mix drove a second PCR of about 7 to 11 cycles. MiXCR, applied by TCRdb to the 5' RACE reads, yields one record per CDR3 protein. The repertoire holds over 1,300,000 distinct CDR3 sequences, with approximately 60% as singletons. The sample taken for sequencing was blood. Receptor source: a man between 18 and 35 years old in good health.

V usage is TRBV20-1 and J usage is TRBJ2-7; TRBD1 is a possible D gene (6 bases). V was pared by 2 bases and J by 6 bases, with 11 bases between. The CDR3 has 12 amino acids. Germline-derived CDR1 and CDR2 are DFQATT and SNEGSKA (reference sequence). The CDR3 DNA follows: TGCAGTGCTAGAAGAACAGGGTCCGAGCAGTACTTC. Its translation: CSARRTGSEQYF.

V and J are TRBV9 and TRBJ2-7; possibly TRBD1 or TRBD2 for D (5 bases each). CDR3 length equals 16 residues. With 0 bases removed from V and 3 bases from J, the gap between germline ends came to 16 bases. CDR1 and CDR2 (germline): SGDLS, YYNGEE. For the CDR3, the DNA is TGTGCCAGCAGCGTAGCTGACCTTGGGGGATACTACGAGCAGTACTTC. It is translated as CASSVADLGGYYEQYF.

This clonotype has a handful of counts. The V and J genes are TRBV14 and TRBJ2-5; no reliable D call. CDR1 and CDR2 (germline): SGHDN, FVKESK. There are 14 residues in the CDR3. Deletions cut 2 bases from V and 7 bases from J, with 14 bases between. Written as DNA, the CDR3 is TGTGCCAGCAGCCAATTGGACGCCCATGCGACCCAGTACTTC. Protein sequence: CASSQLDAHATQYF.

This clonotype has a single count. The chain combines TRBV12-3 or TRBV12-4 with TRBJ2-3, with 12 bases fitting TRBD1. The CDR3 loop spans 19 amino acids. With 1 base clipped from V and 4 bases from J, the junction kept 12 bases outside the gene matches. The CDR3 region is CASSLGGRDRGRGADTQYF. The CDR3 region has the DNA TGTGCCAGCAGTTTAGGAGGGAGGGACAGGGGGCGCGGGGCAGATACGCAGTATTTT.

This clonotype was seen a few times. The DNA of the CDR3 is TGTGCCAGCAGCTTAGCGCTGAGGGGCACGCATAACGAGCAGTACTTC. Translation gives CASSLALRGTHNEQYF. The chain recombines TRBV7-8 with TRBJ2-7; D might be TRBD1 or TRBD2, each matching 5 bases. Germline V gene sequence: CDR1 SGHVS, CDR2 FQNEAQ. There are 16 residues in the CDR3. Between the trimmed V and J ends, which lost 0 bases and 5 bases, there was a span of 17 bases.

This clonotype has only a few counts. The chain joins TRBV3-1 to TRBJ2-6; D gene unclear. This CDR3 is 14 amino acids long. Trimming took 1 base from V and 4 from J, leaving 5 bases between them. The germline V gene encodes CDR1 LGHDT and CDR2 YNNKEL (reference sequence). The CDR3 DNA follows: TGTGCCAGCAGCCAAGCAGTCGGGGCCAACGTCCTGACTTTC. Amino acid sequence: CASSQAVGANVLTF.

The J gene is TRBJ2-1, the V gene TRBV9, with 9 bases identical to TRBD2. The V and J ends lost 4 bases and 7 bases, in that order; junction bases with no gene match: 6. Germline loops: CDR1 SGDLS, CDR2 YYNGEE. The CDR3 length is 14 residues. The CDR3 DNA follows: TGTGCCAGCAGCTTAAGGACTAGCGCGAATGAGCAGTTCTTC. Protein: CASSLRTSANEQFF.

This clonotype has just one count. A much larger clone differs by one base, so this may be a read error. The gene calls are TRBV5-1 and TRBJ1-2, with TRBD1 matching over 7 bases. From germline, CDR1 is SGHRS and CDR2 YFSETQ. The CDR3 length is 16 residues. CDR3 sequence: CANSLARGPAGYGYTF. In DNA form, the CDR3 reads TGCGCCAACAGCTTGGCGAGGGGGCCTGCTGGCTATGGCTACACCTTC.

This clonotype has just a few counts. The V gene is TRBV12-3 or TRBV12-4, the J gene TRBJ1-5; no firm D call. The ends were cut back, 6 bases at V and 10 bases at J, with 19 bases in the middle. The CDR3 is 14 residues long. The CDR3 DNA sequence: TGTGCCAGCAGCACCGGGCCCCGAGGCGACCCCCAGCATTTT. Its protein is CASSTGPRGDPQHF.

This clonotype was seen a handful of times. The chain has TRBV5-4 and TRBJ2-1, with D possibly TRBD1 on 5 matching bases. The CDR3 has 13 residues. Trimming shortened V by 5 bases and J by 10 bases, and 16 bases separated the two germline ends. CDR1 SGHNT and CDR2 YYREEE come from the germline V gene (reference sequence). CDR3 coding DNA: TGTGCCAGCAGTTTACAGGCGAATGGGGAGCAGTTCTTC. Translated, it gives CASSLQANGEQFF.

Written as DNA, the CDR3 is TGTGCCAGCAGCACCCCTGGGGAAAAACTGTTTTTT. Translating it yields CASSTPGEKLFF. The chain recombines TRBV13 with TRBJ1-4; D not certain. Per the germline V gene, CDR1 is PRHDT and CDR2 is FYEKMQ (reference sequence). The ends were cut back, 5 bases at V and 8 bases at J, with 9 bases in the middle. CDR3 length: 12 amino acids.

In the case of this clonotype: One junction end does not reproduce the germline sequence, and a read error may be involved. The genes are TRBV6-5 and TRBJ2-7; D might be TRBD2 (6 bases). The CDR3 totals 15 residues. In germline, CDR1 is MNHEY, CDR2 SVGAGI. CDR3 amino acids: CASSYRAEGTYGQYF. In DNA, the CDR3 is TGTGCCAGCAGTTACAGGGCGGAGGGCACCTACGGGCAGTACTTC.

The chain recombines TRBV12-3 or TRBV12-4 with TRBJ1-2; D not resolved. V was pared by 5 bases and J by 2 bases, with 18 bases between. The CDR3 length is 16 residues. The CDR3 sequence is CASSGSKGMGNYGYTF. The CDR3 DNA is TGTGCCAGCAGTGGTTCAAAGGGTATGGGGAACTATGGCTACACCTTC.

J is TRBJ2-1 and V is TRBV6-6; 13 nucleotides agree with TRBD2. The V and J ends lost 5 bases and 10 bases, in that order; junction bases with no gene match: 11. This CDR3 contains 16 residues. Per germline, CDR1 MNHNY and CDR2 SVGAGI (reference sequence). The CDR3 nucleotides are TGTGCCAGCAGTGACCCCCGCGGACTAGCGGGAGTCGAGCAGTTCTTC. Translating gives CASSDPRGLAGVEQFF.

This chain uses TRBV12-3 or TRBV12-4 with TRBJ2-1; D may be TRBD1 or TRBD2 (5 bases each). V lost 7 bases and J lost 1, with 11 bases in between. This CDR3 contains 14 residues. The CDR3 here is CASNQGRSYNEQFF. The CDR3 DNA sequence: TGTGCCAGCAACCAGGGACGGTCCTACAATGAGCAGTTCTTC.

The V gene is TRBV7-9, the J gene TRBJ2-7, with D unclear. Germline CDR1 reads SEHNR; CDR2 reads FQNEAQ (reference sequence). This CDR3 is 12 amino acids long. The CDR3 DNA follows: TGTACCGGCTCCGGTTTGGGCTACGAGCAGTACTTC. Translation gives CTGSGLGYEQYF.